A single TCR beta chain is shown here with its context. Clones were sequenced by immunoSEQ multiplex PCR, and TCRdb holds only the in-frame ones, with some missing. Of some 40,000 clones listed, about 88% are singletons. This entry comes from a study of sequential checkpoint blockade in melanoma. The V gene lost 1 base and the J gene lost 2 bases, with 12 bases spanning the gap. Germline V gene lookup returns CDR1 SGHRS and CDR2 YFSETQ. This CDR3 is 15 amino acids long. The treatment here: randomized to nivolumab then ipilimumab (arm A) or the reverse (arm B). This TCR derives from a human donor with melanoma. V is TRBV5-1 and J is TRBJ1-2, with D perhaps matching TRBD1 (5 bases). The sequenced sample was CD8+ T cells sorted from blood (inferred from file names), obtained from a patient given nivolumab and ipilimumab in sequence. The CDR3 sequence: CASSLNRILNYGYTF. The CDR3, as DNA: TGCGCCAGCAGCTTGAACAGGATTTTGAACTATGGCTACACCTTC.